This T cell receptor beta chain was profiled in a study of regulatory T cells in long-lasting Graves disease. At the level of the study: Duration of antithyroid drug therapy among newly diagnosed Graves' patients was under 3 months.

Overall study findings and caveats: Small numbers of samples may have cut accuracy. Thyroid tissue went unstudied; only peripheral blood was examined.

Time point specified: newly diagnosed GD, antithyroid drugs for less than 3 months. PBMCs provided the RNA from which the TCR library was made. Construction of TCR beta libraries relied on iRepertoire HTBI primers and on Arm-PCR targeting CDR3 regions. TCRdb re-called the multiplex PCR reads with MiXCR, one entry per CDR3 protein. The sample yields about 220,000 distinct CDR3 sequences, 15% to 20% seen once. This clonotype was detected many times. Its target is unknown. The specimen was peripheral blood mononuclear cells (PBMCs), collected at new diagnosis, from a patient treated with antithyroid drugs. This TCR came from a female donor with Graves disease.

The CDR3 region has the DNA TGTGCCACCAGTGATTTGGCCGAAAACCAAGAGACCCAGTACTTC. The encoded protein is CATSDLAENQETQYF. This chain joins TRBV24-1 and TRBJ2-5; no clear D. Deletions cut 0 bases from V and 0 bases from J, with 7 bases between. This CDR3 has 15 amino acids. The germline CDR1 and CDR2 sequences are KGHDR and SFDVKD.